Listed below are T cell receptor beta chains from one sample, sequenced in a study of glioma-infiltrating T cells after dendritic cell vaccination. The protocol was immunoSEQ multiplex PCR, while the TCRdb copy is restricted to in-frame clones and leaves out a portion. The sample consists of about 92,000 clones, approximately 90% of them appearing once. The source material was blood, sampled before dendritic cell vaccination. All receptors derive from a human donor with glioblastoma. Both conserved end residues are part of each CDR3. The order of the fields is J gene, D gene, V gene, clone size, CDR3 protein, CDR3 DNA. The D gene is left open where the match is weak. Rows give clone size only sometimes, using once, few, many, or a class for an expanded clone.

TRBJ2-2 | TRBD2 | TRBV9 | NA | CASSAGTSGPGELFF | TGTGCCAGCAGCGCCGGGACTAGCGGTCCCGGGGAGCTGTTTTTT
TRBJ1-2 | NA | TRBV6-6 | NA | CASSYQTEANYGYTF | TGTGCCAGCAGTTACCAGACAGAAGCTAACTATGGCTACACCTTC
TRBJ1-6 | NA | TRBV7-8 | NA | CASSFTSGVGSPLHF | TGTGCCAGCAGCTTCACCTCAGGGGTAGGTTCACCCCTCCACTTT
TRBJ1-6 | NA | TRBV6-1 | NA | CASSVPSVGFNSPLHF | TGTGCCAGCAGTGTACCTAGCGTAGGGTTTAATTCACCCCTCCACTTT
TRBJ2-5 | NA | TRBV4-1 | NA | CASSQDTRYQETQYF | TGCGCCAGCAGCCAAGATACAAGATACCAAGAGACCCAGTACTTC
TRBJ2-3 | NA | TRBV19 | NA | CASSPRGSTDTQYF | TGTGCCAGTAGTCCCAGGGGCAGCACAGATACGCAGTATTTT
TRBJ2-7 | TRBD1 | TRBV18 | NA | CASSPGQPYSYEQYF | TGTGCCAGCTCCCCGGGACAGCCCTACTCCTACGAGCAGTACTTC
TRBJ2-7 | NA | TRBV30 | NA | CALRGDSYEQYF | TGTGCCTTGCGGGGAGACTCCTACGAGCAGTACTTC
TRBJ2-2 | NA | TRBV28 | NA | CASSFGGNTGELFF | TGTGCCAGCAGTTTCGGGGGGAACACCGGGGAGCTGTTTTTT
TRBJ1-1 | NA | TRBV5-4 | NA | CATGGATMNTEAFF | TGTGCCACCGGAGGGGCGACTATGAACACTGAAGCTTTCTTT
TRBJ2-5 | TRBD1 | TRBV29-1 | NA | CSVRDRGHWKETQYF | TGCAGCGTAAGGGACAGGGGGCATTGGAAGGAGACCCAGTACTTC
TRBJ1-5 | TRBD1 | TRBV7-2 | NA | CASSGWTGGLNQPQHF | TGTGCCAGCAGCGGATGGACAGGGGGATTGAATCAGCCCCAGCATTTT
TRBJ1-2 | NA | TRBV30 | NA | CASLNRSGYTF | TGTGCCAGTCTCAACAGGTCGGGCTACACCTTC
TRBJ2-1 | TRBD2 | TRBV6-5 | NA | CASSYRGTSGEEQFF | TGTGCCAGCAGTTATAGGGGGACTAGCGGGGAAGAGCAGTTCTTC
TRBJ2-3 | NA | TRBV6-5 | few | CASMRDSENTQYF | TGTGCCAGCATGCGGGACAGCGAGAATACGCAGTATTTT
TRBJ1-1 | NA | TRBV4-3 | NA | CASSQVRGGGNTEAFF | TGCGCCAGCAGCCAAGTCCGAGGGGGGGGGAACACTGAAGCTTTCTTT
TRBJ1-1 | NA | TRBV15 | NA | CASPPRNTEAFF | TGTGCCTCCCCCCCGAGGAACACTGAAGCTTTCTTT
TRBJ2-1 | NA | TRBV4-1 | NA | CASSHGVAGAYNEQFF | TGCGCCAGCAGCCATGGGGTGGCGGGGGCTTACAATGAGCAGTTCTTC
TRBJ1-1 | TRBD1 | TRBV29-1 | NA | CSVVGGPGEAFF | TGCAGCGTTGTAGGGGGCCCGGGTGAAGCTTTCTTT
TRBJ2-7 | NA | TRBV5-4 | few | CASSSFRDNSYEQYF | TGTGCCAGCAGCAGCTTCCGGGACAACTCCTACGAGCAGTACTTC
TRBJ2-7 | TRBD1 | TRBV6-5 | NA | CACKRDSSYEQYF | TGTGCCTGTAAAAGGGACAGCTCCTACGAGCAGTACTTC
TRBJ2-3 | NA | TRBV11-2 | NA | CASSPTGSPYTDTQYF | TGTGCCAGCAGCCCCACGGGGAGCCCCTACACAGATACGCAGTATTTT
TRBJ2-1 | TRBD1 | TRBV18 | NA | CASSGTGYNEQFF | TGTGCCAGCTCAGGGACAGGTTACAATGAGCAGTTCTTC
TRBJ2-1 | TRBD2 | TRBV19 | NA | CASSKGRSSGTNEQFF | TGTGCCAGTAGTAAAGGGCGGTCTAGCGGAACCAATGAGCAGTTCTTC
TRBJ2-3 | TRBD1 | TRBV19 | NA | CAIGGQGAWTDTQYF | TGTGCCATTGGGGGACAGGGGGCTTGGACAGATACGCAGTATTTT
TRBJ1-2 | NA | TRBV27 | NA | CASSPFYAANYGYTF | TGTGCCAGCAGTCCTTTTTATGCAGCTAACTATGGCTACACCTTC
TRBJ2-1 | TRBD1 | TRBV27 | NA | CASSDRGTGRTFF | TGTGCCAGCAGTGACCGCGGGACAGGACGTACGTTCTTC
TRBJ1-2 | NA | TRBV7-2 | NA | CASTKERDGYTF | TGTGCCAGCACCAAGGAACGGGATGGCTACACCTTC
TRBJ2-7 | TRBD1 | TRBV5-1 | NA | CASSPRDSYEQYF | TGCGCCAGCAGCCCCCGGGACAGCTACGAGCAGTACTTC
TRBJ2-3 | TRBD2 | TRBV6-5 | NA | CASSYEGRDSDTQYF | TGTGCCAGCAGTTACGAAGGGAGGGACTCAGATACGCAGTATTTT